Here is one T cell receptor (beta chain) with its context. Its antigen is not identified. Some clones are missing from TCRdb's copy, which holds only in-frame ones; the method was immunoSEQ multiplex PCR. The sample has some 35,000 clones, 89% seen once. This specimen belongs to a study of OX40 agonist ivuxolimab in advanced cancers. Study observations and caveats: In a subset of nonresponders, normalized T-cell clonal expansion was also low.

The germline V and J ends were trimmed by 2 bases and 1 base, with 21 bases remaining between them. There are 20 residues in the CDR3. CDR1 and CDR2 (germline): KGHSH, LQKENI. This sequence originates from an adult with an advanced solid tumor such as melanoma, head and neck, liver or kidney cancer. Sequencing was performed on CD4+ or CD8+ T cells sorted from blood, taken in a trial of the OX40 agonist ivuxolimab. The chain recombines TRBV18 with TRBJ2-6; D not resolved. CDR3 protein: CASSPTTVTPFGSGANVLTF. CDR3 nucleotide sequence: TGTGCCAGCTCACCAACAACGGTGACGCCCTTTGGATCTGGGGCCAACGTCCTGACTTTC. Full variable domain (rest looked up from reference TRBV18 and TRBJ2-6): NAGVMQNPRHLVRRRGQEARLRCSPMKGHSHVYWYRQLPEEGLKFMVYLQKENIIDESGMPKERFSAEFPKEGPSILRIQQVVRGDSAAYFCASSPTTVTPFGSGANVLTFGAGSRLTVL.